The clone carrying this T cell receptor beta chain was observed many times. The data are from a study of blood T cells in healthy people across ages. Study-wide context: The template switching approach captured approximately one barcoded beta molecule for every two T cells.

Alongside a J-beta primer mix, a sample-barcoded 5' primer served in a second PCR lasting roughly 6 to 12 cycles. MiXCR, run by TCRdb on the 5' RACE reads, gives a single entry per CDR3 protein. The sample holds 1.5 million to 2 million distinct CDR3 sequences; roughly 27% are singletons and the top ten take approximately 7.7%. The TCR was taken from a woman aged 25 to 39 in good health. Sequencing was done on a sample of blood.

The CDR3, as DNA: TGTGCCAGCAGCACTAGCCTCGGGGACCTAACGAACACCGGGGAGCTGTTTTTT. Amino acid sequence: CASSTSLGDLTNTGELFF. V is TRBV7-2 and J is TRBJ2-2; D possibly corresponds to TRBD2 (6 bases). Trimming shortened V by 5 bases and J by 0 bases, and 19 bases separated the two germline ends. The length of the CDR3 is 18 residues. From germline, CDR1 is SGHTA and CDR2 FQGNSA.